The 2 T cell receptor beta chains reported below all come from one sample, sequenced in a study of spatial heterogeneity in lung cancer. The time point denotes: blood at routine non-recurrence follow-up after resection. Each CDR3 protein gets one entry after TCRdb re-called the 5' RACE reads with MiXCR. The sample lists approximately 70,000 distinct CDR3 sequences; approximately 9% were seen once. The specimen comprised PBMCs, sampled at follow-up. The source is a female donor with early-stage non-small cell lung cancer.

This clonotype was picked up many times. The chain joins TRBV6-4 to TRBJ1-1, with D unresolved. CDR3 length equals 14 residues. Germline CDR1 MRHNA, CDR2 SNTAGT. Trimming took off 4 bases at V and 2 bases at J, with 11 bases between the two ends. CDR3: CASSVGPGNTEAFF. CDR3 bases: TGTGCCAGCAGTGTAGGGCCCGGCAACACTGAAGCTTTCTTT.

This clonotype came up a few times. V and J are TRBV5-1 and TRBJ2-1; 14 bases are shared with TRBD2. CDR3 length: 15 amino acids. V gave up 7 bases and J gave up 6 bases; unmatched junction bases: 6. Germline V CDR1 and CDR2: SGHRS, YFSETQ. Written as DNA, the CDR3 is TGCGCCAGCGGACGTGGACTAGCGGGGGGCAATGAGCAGTTCTTC. Protein product: CASGRGLAGGNEQFF.